This T cell receptor beta chain stems from a study of CD8 T cells in Susac syndrome (dated by TCRdb to between 2018 and 2021). Some background on the complete study: Repertoire sequencing was used to test whether CD8+ T cell activation and differentiation in Susac syndrome was antigen driven.

Measured from the cysteine to the phenylalanine, the CDR3 is 17 residues long. This entry keeps only the CDR3 DNA: 51 bases, framed from base 1. Unmatched junction bases come to 4, with V trimmed by 0 bases and J by 0 bases. Via the germline V gene, CDR1 is MNHEY and CDR2 SVGAGI. RNA was extracted using the RNeasy kit, and roughly 0.45 to 1 microgram was reverse transcribed with random hexamers. TCR beta CDR3 regions were amplified with the immunoSEQ multiplex PCR assay covering 54 Vbeta and 13 Jbeta segments. PCR amplification bias was corrected by using a synthetic template baseline for primer optimization and computational correction. From the authors' description of their analysis: Reads were annotated to V, D and J genes per IMGT and analyzed with immunoSEQ Analyzer, keeping only productive sequences. Clonality was computed as one minus Shannon entropy normalized by log2 of the number of productive unique sequences. For each patient and control, public and private clones were evaluated among the 100 most prevalent clones. Clones were defined as Susac-specific if absent from the healthy and MS cohorts, from around 1,000 published viral clones and from other ImmuneACCESS disease sequences. TCRdb reprocessed the public reads (quality trimming at Q25 with fastp, clone calling with MiXCR) and kept in-frame beta chains. When rows share a CDR3 protein, they turn into one entry using the most common DNA and genes. These V and J calls derive from TCRdb rather than the authors' analysis. Counted in this sample were some 130,000 distinct CDR3 sequences; approximately 94% of them appeared once. Of the sample, approximately 0.13% is held by the ten largest clones.

The paper as a whole reports these results and caveats: The study acknowledged that relatively few individuals were included in the TCR sequencing and HLA analysis.

Comment on this clonotype: Its binding antigen is unknown. No much larger clone is present one base from it, and per-base qualities are unavailable.

Peripheral blood CD8+ and CD4+ T cells from healthy donors, Susac syndrome patients and multiple sclerosis patients were profiled by high-throughput TCR beta sequencing. The multiple sclerosis controls were treatment-naive patients who had stable or active relapsing-remitting disease and met the revised McDonald criteria. CD8+ TEMRA cells were enriched by FACS, while bulk CD8+ and CD4+ T cells were purified by magnetic negative isolation. Blood was drawn into EDTA tubes, processed within 24 hours, and PBMCs were isolated by density gradient centrifugation. PBMCs intended for TCR sequencing were cryopreserved in liquid nitrogen and thawed later in a water bath at 37 degrees C. Purity of sorted or isolated CD4+, CD8+ and CD8+ TEMRA cells was at least 90%.

The sequence derives from a human donor with multiple sclerosis. The rearrangement joined TRBV6-5 to TRBJ2-2, with 7 bases in between that match TRBD2. The sequencing input was CD4+ T cells from PBMCs. The DNA sequence reads TGTGCCAGCAGTTACTCGAAAGCGGGAACGAACACCGGGGAGCTGTTTTTT. Its protein product is CASSYSKAGTNTGELFF.